This T cell receptor beta chain was sequenced for a study of Graves' ophthalmopathy and Graves' hyperthyroidism (dated by TCRdb to between 2017 and 2018). For the study in its entirety: Hyperthyroidism was considered stable if no progression to ophthalmopathy occurred within 18 months of follow-up. To tell Graves' ophthalmopathy apart from Graves' hyperthyroidism, and to predict which patients would progress to ophthalmopathy, the study relied on TCR beta repertoire signatures. In total, around 140 blood samples were TCR-sequenced: 40 to 45 ophthalmopathy, over 70 hyperthyroidism and 17 hyperthyroidism-to-ophthalmopathy patients. A discovery set of 100 patients (43 ophthalmopathy, 55 to 60 stable hyperthyroidism) was enrolled to explore V-J signatures distinguishing ophthalmopathy from hyperthyroidism. The independent validation cohort included about 19 hyperthyroidism patients plus 17 patients who later progressed from hyperthyroidism to ophthalmopathy. In about 6 hyperthyroidism patients, the T-cell repertoire of thyroid tissue was compared with the T-cell repertoire of blood. Following sample collection, hyperthyroidism patients were given methimazole at a starting dose of 30 mg daily, and ophthalmopathy patients were given high-dose intravenous methylprednisolone.

Hyperthyroidism patients were newly diagnosed, were aged 18 to 65 years, and had a disease duration under 2 months. Patients with other autoimmune diseases, uncontrolled infections, pregnancy or lactation were excluded from the study. Clinical symptoms, serum thyroxine, TRAb, thyroid ultrasound and orbital computed tomography were used for diagnosis. Total RNA was extracted with Trizol reagent and quality-checked on an Agilent 2100 Bioanalyzer. The CDR3 holds 12 amino acids from the cysteine to the phenylalanine. Only the CDR3 DNA stays, 36 bases, in frame from base 1. Reading the germline V gene gives CDR1 SGHTS and CDR2 YDEGEE. A distance of 11 bases separates the germline ends of V and J, which lose 7 bases and 6 bases respectively. This clonotype was seen more than once but under ten times. Its antigen target is currently unknown. Base quality data are lacking; no much larger clone is found one base away.

Summary of the overall study and its limitations: Among expanded thyroid clonotypes with frequency above 0.001, most also showed up in blood, which suggests that blood repertoires may reflect the thyroid immune response. In validation, the model predicted ophthalmopathy progression with 70.59% sensitivity and approximately 72% specificity; about a dozen predicted patients were CT-confirmed with GO in a median of approximately six months. Sample size was not statistically predetermined, and group allocation was not concealed from the investigators. The 13-signature model separated ophthalmopathy from stable hyperthyroidism with approximately 88% sensitivity and just under 84% specificity in cross-validation, and 80%/75% in the test set.

For repertoire sequencing, the TCR beta CDR3 regions were amplified from RNA transcripts. The first round of RT-PCR was done with HTBI primers and the Qiagen OneStep RT-PCR kit, and was followed by a second round of multiplex PCR, then size selection and purification. The libraries underwent paired-end sequencing with 100 bp reads on an Illumina HiSeq2000. On the study's bioinformatics: SOAPnuke was used for read processing, and reads with adapters, uncalled bases, a mean Phred below 15, or no exact constant-primer or identifier match were discarded. COPE v1.2.5 was used to merge high-quality paired reads. Each unique nucleotide sequence was treated as a clonotype, and MiTCR v1.1 was used to align the clonotypes to the IMGT TRB V, D and J references. Only V-J combinations with frequency above 0.0001 were analysed, covering more than 99% of repertoires. For each V-J combination, a TCR clonal expansion and chaos score was defined as the ratio of F50 clonal expansion to chaos observed in the TCRdist matrix. Features were reduced by Welch's t-statistics and random forest to around 13 V-J combinations, which fed a naive Bayes classifier. Thyroid-blood repertoire similarity was quantified with the Morisita-Horn index. TCRdb cleaned the public reads at Q25 with fastp, built clones with MiXCR and kept in-frame beta chains. Every entry covers one CDR3 protein and lists the most common genes and DNA from its rows. V and J calls and clone size were set by TCRdb, not the authors. Recorded for this sample are around 1,200,000 distinct CDR3 sequences; around a third of them occurred a single time. The ten largest clones add up to around 10% of the sample.

This TCR was sampled from an adult man with Graves' hyperthyroidism. Sequencing was performed on peripheral blood or thyroid tissue (not recorded which). Recombination joined TRBV5-8 with TRBJ1-5, with the D gene not confidently named. The DNA sequence follows: TGTGCCAGCGGCCAAGCCAGTCAGCCCCAGCATTTT. This is translated as CASGQASQPQHF.